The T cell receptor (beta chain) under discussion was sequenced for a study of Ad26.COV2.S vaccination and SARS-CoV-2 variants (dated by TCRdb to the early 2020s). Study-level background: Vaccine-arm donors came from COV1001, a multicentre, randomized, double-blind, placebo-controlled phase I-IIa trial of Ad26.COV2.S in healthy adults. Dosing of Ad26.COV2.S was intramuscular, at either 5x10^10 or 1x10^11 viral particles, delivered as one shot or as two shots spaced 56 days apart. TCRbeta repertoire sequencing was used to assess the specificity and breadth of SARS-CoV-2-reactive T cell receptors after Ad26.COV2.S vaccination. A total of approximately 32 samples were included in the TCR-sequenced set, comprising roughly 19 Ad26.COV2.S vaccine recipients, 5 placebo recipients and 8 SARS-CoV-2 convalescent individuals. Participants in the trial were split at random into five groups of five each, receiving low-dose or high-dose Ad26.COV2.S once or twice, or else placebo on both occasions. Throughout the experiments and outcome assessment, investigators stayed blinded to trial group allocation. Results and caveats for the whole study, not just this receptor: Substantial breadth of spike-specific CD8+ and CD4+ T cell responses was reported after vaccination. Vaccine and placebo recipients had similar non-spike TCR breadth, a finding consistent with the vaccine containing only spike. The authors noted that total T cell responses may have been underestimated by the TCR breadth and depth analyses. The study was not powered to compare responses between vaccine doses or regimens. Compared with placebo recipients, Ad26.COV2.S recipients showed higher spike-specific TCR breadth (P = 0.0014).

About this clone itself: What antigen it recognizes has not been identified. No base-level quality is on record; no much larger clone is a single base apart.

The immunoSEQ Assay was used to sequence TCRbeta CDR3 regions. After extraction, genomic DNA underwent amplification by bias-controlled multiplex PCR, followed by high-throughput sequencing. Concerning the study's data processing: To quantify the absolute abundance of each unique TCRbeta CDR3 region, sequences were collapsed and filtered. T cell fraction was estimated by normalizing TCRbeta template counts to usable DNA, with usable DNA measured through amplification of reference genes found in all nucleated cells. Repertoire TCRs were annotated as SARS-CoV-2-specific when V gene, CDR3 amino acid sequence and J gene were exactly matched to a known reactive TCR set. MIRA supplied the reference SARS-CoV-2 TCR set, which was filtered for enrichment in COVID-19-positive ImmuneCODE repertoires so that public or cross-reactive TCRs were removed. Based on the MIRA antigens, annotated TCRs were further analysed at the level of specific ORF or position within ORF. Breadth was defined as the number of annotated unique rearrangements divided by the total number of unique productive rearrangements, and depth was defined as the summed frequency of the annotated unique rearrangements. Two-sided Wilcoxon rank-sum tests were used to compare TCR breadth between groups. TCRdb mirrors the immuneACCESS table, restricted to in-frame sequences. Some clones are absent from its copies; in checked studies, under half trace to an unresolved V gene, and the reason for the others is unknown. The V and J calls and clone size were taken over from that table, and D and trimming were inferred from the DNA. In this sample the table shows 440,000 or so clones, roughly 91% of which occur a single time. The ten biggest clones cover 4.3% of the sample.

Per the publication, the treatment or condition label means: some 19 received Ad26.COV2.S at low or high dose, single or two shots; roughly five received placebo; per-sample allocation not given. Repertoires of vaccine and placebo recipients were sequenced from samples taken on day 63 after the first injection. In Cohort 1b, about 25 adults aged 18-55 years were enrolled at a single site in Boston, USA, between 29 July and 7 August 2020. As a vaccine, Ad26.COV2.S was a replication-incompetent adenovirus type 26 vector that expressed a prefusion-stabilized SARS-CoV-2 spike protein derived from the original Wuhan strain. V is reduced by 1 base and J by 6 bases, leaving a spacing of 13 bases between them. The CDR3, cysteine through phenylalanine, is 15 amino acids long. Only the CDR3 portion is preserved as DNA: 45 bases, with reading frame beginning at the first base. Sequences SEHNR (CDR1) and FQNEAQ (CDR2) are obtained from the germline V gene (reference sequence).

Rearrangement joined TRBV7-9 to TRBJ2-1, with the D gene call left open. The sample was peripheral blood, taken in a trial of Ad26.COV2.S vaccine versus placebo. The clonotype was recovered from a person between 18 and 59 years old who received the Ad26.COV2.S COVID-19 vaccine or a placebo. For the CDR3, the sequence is CASSLDLAWGNEQFF. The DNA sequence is TGTGCCAGCAGCTTAGATCTGGCTTGGGGCAATGAGCAGTTCTTC. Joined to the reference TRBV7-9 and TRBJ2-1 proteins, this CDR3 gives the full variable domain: DTGVSQNPRHKITKRGQNVTFRCDPISEHNRLYWYRQTLGQGPEFLTYFQNEAQLEKSRLLSDRFSAERPKGSFSTLEIQRTEQGDSAMYLCASSLDLAWGNEQFFGPGTRLTVL.